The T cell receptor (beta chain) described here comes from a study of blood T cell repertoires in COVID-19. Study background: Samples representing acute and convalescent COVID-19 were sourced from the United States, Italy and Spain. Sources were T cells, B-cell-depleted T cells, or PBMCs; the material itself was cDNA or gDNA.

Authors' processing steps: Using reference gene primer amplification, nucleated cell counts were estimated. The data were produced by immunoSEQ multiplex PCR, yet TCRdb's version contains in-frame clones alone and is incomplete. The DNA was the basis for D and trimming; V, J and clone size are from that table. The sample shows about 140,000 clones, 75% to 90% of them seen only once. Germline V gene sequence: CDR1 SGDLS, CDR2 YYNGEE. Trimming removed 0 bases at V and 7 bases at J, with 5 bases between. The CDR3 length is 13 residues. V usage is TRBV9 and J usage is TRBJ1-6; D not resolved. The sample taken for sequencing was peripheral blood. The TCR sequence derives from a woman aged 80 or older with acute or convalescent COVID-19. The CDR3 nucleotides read TGTGCCAGCAGCGTAGGAGAAAATTCACCCCTCCACTTT. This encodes CASSVGENSPLHF.